These 23 T cell receptor beta chains share one sample of origin, sequenced in a study of blood T cell repertoires in COVID-19. Sequencing used immunoSEQ multiplex PCR; TCRdb keeps in-frame clones, though not all of them. The sample includes about 130,000 clones, roughly 74% of them seen just once. Sequenced input: peripheral blood. The receptors were gathered from a man at least 80 years old with COVID-19, enrolled during active disease.

The CDR3 DNA reads as TGTGCCAGCAGTTACAGATCCGGGACTAGCGAGGTCTACGAGCAGTACTTC. Its translation: CASSYRSGTSEVYEQYF. The V and J genes are TRBV6-2 or TRBV6-3 and TRBJ2-7; 10 bases map to TRBD2. Germline CDR1 reads MNHEY; CDR2 reads SVGEGT. The J segment lost 3 bases and the V segment lost 2 bases, leaving 10 bases of the junction unmatched. This CDR3 has 17 residues.

This chain's CDR3 is CASSDRTYEQYF. The CDR3 DNA follows: TGTGCCAGCAGTGACCGTACCTACGAGCAGTACTTC. The chain uses TRBV2 and TRBJ2-7; no definite D call. CDR1 is SNHLY and CDR2 is FYNNEI in the germline V gene. V lost 3 bases and J 2 bases, leaving 5 bases between the germline ends. The CDR3 runs 12 residues.

This chain connects TRBV6-2 or TRBV6-3 to TRBJ1-2, with 7 bases that match TRBD1. The CDR3 has 14 residues. Unmatched junction bases numbered 3, after V lost 5 bases and J lost 0 bases. CDR1 is MNHEY, CDR2 SVGEGT, per germline. CDR3 loop: CASSHRGPNYGYTF. The CDR3 DNA follows: TGTGCCAGCAGTCACAGGGGCCCTAACTATGGCTACACCTTC.

This chain joins TRBV19 and TRBJ1-5; D possibly corresponds to TRBD1 (6 bases). Trimming stripped 4 bases from V and 3 bases from J, with 16 bases between. The CDR3 has 16 amino acids. Germline V gene data show CDR1 as LNHDA and CDR2 as SQIVND (reference sequence). Written as DNA, the CDR3 is TGTGCCAGTAGTAAGTCGAATGGACAGTCCAATCAGCCCCAGCATTTT. Protein sequence: CASSKSNGQSNQPQHF.

The chain joins TRBV2 to TRBJ1-5, with 10 bases fitting TRBD1. Unmatched junction bases numbered 6, after V lost 6 bases and J lost 1 base. CDR1 is SNHLY, CDR2 FYNNEI, per germline. This CDR3 region has 16 residues. The CDR3 loop is CASRATGGASNQPQHF. DNA for the CDR3: TGTGCCAGCAGGGCGACAGGGGGCGCCAGCAATCAGCCCCAGCATTTT.

CDR3 sequence reads: CSVGERAPYNEQFF. CDR3 nucleotide sequence: TGCAGCGTTGGGGAGCGAGCACCCTACAATGAGCAGTTCTTC. The V gene is TRBV29-1, the J gene TRBJ2-1, with D perhaps matching TRBD2 (5 bases). Trimming cost V 4 bases and J 2 bases, with 12 bases left between them. The CDR3 is 14 amino acids. Germline CDR1 is SQVTM and CDR2 is ANQGSEA.

This sequence joins TRBV12-2 and TRBJ2-2; the listed D gene, TRBD2, was not tested against the DNA. TRBV12-2 is a documented pseudogene. CDR3 length equals 15 residues. The CDR3 DNA sequence: TGTGCAAGTCGCTCCAGCGGGACGGGTACCGGGGAGCTGTTTTTT. Its translation is CASRSSGTGTGELFF.

CDR3 sequence: CSPAYNEQFF. The CDR3 DNA follows: TGCTCCCCGGCCTACAATGAGCAGTTCTTC. This chain uses TRBV20-1 with TRBJ2-1; no definite D call. This CDR3 contains 10 residues. Germline CDR1 DFQATT, CDR2 SNEGSKA (reference sequence).

This clone was found many times. The CDR3 region is CASSLKLDTEAFF. In DNA, the CDR3 is TGCGCCAGCAGCCTCAAACTTGACACTGAAGCTTTCTTT. This chain uses TRBV5-1 with TRBJ1-1; D unclear. The CDR3 is 13 amino acids. The germline V gene encodes CDR1 SGHRS and CDR2 YFSETQ. V lost 4 bases to trimming and J lost 3 bases, with 10 bases between them. The whole variable domain, filled in from reference TRBV5-1 and TRBJ1-1, reads KAGVTQTPRYLIKTRGQQVTLSCSPISGHRSVSWYQQTPGQGLQFLFEYFSETQRNKGNFPGRFSGRQFSNSRSEMNVSTLELGDSALYLCASSLKLDTEAFFGQGTRLTVV.

The chain recombines TRBV1 with TRBJ2-3; TRBD1 is the table's D call and was not checked against the DNA. TRBV1 is a recognized pseudogene. The CDR3 covers 17 residues. The CDR3 loop reads CTSSQDPGQGTTDTQYF. DNA of the CDR3: TGCACCAGCAGCCAAGACCCGGGACAGGGAACAACAGATACGCAGTATTTT.

This clone was found many times. The chain has TRBV27 and TRBJ2-7, with 7 bases that match TRBD1. The ends lost 6 bases at V and 7 bases at J; junction bases unmatched: 12. The CDR3 is 14 residues long. Germline V gene lookup returns CDR1 MNHEY and CDR2 SMNVEV (reference sequence). The CDR3 bases are TGTGCCAGCAGGATAGGGGGCTATCTTGGTGAGCAGTACTTC. Residues: CASRIGGYLGEQYF.

This chain uses TRBV2 with TRBJ1-3; TRBD1 might be the D (6 bases). Trimming shortened V by 5 bases and J by 2 bases, and 10 bases separated the two germline ends. The CDR3 has 14 residues. Per germline, CDR1 SNHLY and CDR2 FYNNEI. CDR3 DNA: TGTGCCAGCAGTTTACAGGGTGCTGGAAACACCATATATTTT. This encodes CASSLQGAGNTIYF.

The chain combines TRBV28 with TRBJ1-6; D is perhaps TRBD1 (5 bases). The germline V and J ends were trimmed by 6 bases and 8 bases, with 14 bases remaining between them. The CDR3 loop spans 14 amino acids. CDR1 and CDR2 (germline): MDHEN, SYDVKM. The CDR3 DNA follows: TGTGCCAGCAGCCCTGACAGTGGGGATTCACCCCTCCACTTT. This gives the protein CASSPDSGDSPLHF.

Only one count was recorded for this clone. CDR3 sequence: CASREFNEQYF. The CDR3 DNA sequence: TGTGCCAGCCGGGAGTTTAACGAGCAGTACTTC. The J gene is TRBJ2-7, the V gene TRBV6-5; perhaps TRBD2 as D (6 bases). This CDR3 has 11 amino acids. The V gene's germline CDR1 is MNHEY and CDR2 SVGAGI. Trimming removed 8 bases at V and 5 bases at J, with 10 bases between.

The CDR3 DNA follows: TGTGCCAGCACTCGACAGGTTCAGGGCGGGGAGCTGTTTTTT. Its translation: CASTRQVQGGELFF. The V gene is TRBV7-9, the J gene TRBJ2-2, with D tentatively TRBD1 (6 bases). Trimming shortened V by 7 bases and J by 7 bases, and 16 bases separated the two germline ends. The germline V gene encodes CDR1 SEHNR and CDR2 FQNEAQ (reference sequence). The length of the CDR3 is 14 residues.

This chain links TRBV9 with TRBJ2-6; D ambiguous. The CDR3 sequence is 17 residues long. V shed 4 bases and J shed 0 bases, with 14 bases lying between them. Germline CDR1 is SGDLS and CDR2 is YYNGEE. The CDR3 here is CASSITAPTSGANVLTF. The CDR3 DNA reads as TGTGCCAGCAGCATCACAGCCCCTACCTCTGGGGCCAACGTCCTGACTTTC.

In DNA form, the CDR3 reads TGTGCCACCACTGACAGGGTGTACACCGGGGAGCTGTTTTTT. Protein product: CATTDRVYTGELFF. The rearrangement links TRBV19 to TRBJ2-2, with 7 bases that match TRBD1. J lost 3 bases, V lost 10 bases, and 8 bases had no gene match. The CDR3 loop spans 14 amino acids. Looked up from germline, CDR1 is LNHDA and CDR2 is SQIVND (reference sequence).

The chain has TRBV14 and TRBJ2-7; TRBD2 is a possible D gene (7 bases). The CDR3 has 15 amino acids. CDR1 is SGHDN, CDR2 FVKESK, per germline. V was shortened by 1 base and J by 0 bases, with 10 bases between the two germline ends. This chain's CDR3 is CASSQGRGLSYEQYF. The CDR3 nucleotides are TGTGCCAGCAGCCAAGGGCGGGGGCTCTCCTACGAGCAGTACTTC.

This rearrangement joins TRBV5-1 to TRBJ2-5, with 9 bases aligning to TRBD1. Germline V lookup: CDR1 SGHRS, CDR2 YFSETQ. This CDR3 comprises 15 residues. V lost 0 bases to trimming and J lost 7 bases; unmatched junction nucleotides: 7. The CDR3 here is CASSLEGQGGGTQYF. The CDR3 DNA reads as TGCGCCAGCAGCTTGGAGGGACAGGGAGGAGGGACCCAGTACTTC. The whole variable domain, filled in from reference TRBV5-1 and TRBJ2-5, reads KAGVTQTPRYLIKTRGQQVTLSCSPISGHRSVSWYQQTPGQGLQFLFEYFSETQRNKGNFPGRFSGRQFSNSRSEMNVSTLELGDSALYLCASSLEGQGGGTQYFGPGTRLLVL.

This rearrangement joins TRBV5-1 to TRBJ1-1; perhaps TRBD1 as D (5 bases). V was clipped by 1 base and J by 3 bases, with 19 bases between them. The CDR3 sequence is 17 residues long. Germline CDR1 reads SGHRS; CDR2 reads YFSETQ. In nucleotides, the CDR3 is TGCGCCAGCAGCTTGCCCCTGCAGGGCCCTGGGGACACTGAAGCTTTCTTT. Translating it yields CASSLPLQGPGDTEAFF. Together with reference TRBV5-1 and TRBJ1-1, the CDR3 gives the full variable domain: KAGVTQTPRYLIKTRGQQVTLSCSPISGHRSVSWYQQTPGQGLQFLFEYFSETQRNKGNFPGRFSGRQFSNSRSEMNVSTLELGDSALYLCASSLPLQGPGDTEAFFGQGTRLTVV.

This clone appeared once. The chain links TRBV25-1 to TRBJ2-7; possibly TRBD1 for D (5 bases). Germline assignment: CDR1 MGHDK and CDR2 SYGVNS. V was trimmed by 6 bases and J by 0 bases, leaving 12 bases between them. The CDR3 loop spans 14 amino acids. The chain's CDR3 is CASRKSGNSYEQYF. DNA of the CDR3: TGTGCCAGCAGGAAATCAGGGAACTCCTACGAGCAGTACTTC.

The count of this clone is one. This rearrangement joins TRBV2 to TRBJ2-5, with TRBD1 matching 8 bases. Germline V CDR1 and CDR2: SNHLY, FYNNEI. The CDR3 has 13 residues. The J segment lost 4 bases and the V segment lost 8 bases, leaving 6 bases of the junction unmatched. The CDR3 nucleotides read TGTGCCAGCGCCGGGACAGGAGTAGAGACCCAGTACTTC. It is translated as CASAGTGVETQYF.

The chain links TRBV7-8 to TRBJ2-1, with 9 bases matching TRBD2. Losses at the gene ends were 8 bases for V and 6 bases for J; bases not matched to a gene: 5. CDR3 length: 13 residues. Germline V gives CDR1 SGHVS, CDR2 FQNEAQ. The CDR3 loop reads CASLIAGANEQFF. CDR3 nucleotide sequence: TGTGCCAGCCTTATAGCGGGAGCCAATGAGCAGTTCTTC.